The subject of this entry is one TCR beta chain. Its antigen remains unknown. The data derive from a study of shared clonotypes between healthy human individuals. Points from the study as a whole: Some naive CD4 clonotypes, approximately 4.5%, turned up in common across four donors. Lower generation probabilities were found for non-shared clonotypes than for those shared by all four donors.

Assay used: immunoSEQ multiplex PCR; TCRdb lists only in-frame clones, some missing. The sample carries 2 million or so clones, roughly 94% recorded once. V was trimmed by 0 bases and J by 4 bases, leaving 12 bases between them. The CDR3 extends over 15 amino acids. Per the germline V gene, CDR1 is SGHDT and CDR2 is YYEEEE. This sequence was found in a man aged 18 to 30 in good health. J is TRBJ2-3 and V is TRBV5-6; TRBD2 is a possible D gene (5 bases). Material for sequencing was naive CD4+ T cells sorted from blood. Subset defined: CD45RA+ positively selected. The CDR3 region is CASSLGQDSPDTQYF. The CDR3 DNA sequence: TGTGCCAGCAGCTTGGGCCAGGACTCCCCAGATACGCAGTATTTT.